This TCR beta chain was documented in a study of blood T cell repertoires in COVID-19 (dated by TCRdb to about 2020). About the investigation overall: Samples from collaborators originated in the United States, Italy and Spain and spanned both the acute and convalescent phases of COVID-19. Where available, HLA class I and class II types were taken from metadata supplied by the sample provider and were not determined by assay-based typing. A de-identified subject ID, COVID-19 status, age in years and sex were almost always included in the sample metadata. The material from the prospective study consisted of cDNA or gDNA derived from T cells, B-cell-depleted T cells, or PBMCs. A freely available public database, intended as a resource for researchers studying the immune response to SARS-CoV-2, is where the repertoires were released. Samples were obtained from the ongoing ImmuneRACE study (first 160 participants) and from 1,254 subjects provided by 6 global collaborators. Subjects who had been exposed to COVID-19, were actively infected with it, or had recovered from it provided the deeply sampled blood TCRbeta repertoires that made up the dataset.

A note on this clone: The specificity of this receptor is unknown. Base qualities are not at hand, and no much larger clone is one base apart.

From the germline V gene, CDR1 is SQVTM and CDR2 is ANQGSEA. The CDR3 runs 14 amino acids, cysteine and phenylalanine included. Just CDR3 DNA is preserved here, 42 bases in frame from base 1. At the junction V is shortened by 6 bases and J by 5 bases, with 16 bases in between. The study at large found these results: The quantity of clinical and demographic metadata differed by source and by participant and was supplied without curation.

TCRbeta CDR3 regions were amplified from genomic DNA using the immunoSEQ Assay, a bias-controlled multiplex PCR. Regarding the original processing steps: The number of nucleated cells in each sample was estimated from the amplification of reference gene primers within the assay. Sequence reads were collapsed and filtered to measure the absolute abundance of every unique TCRbeta CDR3 rearrangement. For each sample, productive Simpson clonality was calculated as the square root of Simpson's diversity index across productive rearrangements. The immuneACCESS repertoire file appears here via TCRdb, limited to in-frame rearrangements. These files lack a portion of the clones; in checked studies, under half of the deficit traces to unresolved V genes, and the cause of the others is not known. Clone size and the V and J calls come from that table; the DNA yielded D and trimming. In all, the sample holds 70,000 to 95,000 clones, and around four fifths of those were seen once. The ten top clones hold approximately 10% of the sample.

Collaborating institutions collected whole blood in K2EDTA tubes following their own protocols. Collaborator samples were shipped for TCRbeta analysis as frozen whole blood, isolated PBMCs, or DNA extracted from either sample type. The rearrangement combines TRBV29-1 with TRBJ2-2, with TRBD1 perhaps the D gene, on 8 matching bases. Sequencing used peripheral blood. The receptor comes from a woman in her 70s with active or convalescent COVID-19. The CDR3: CSVTSGTGTGELFF. The nucleotide sequence reads TGCAGCGTCACCAGCGGGACAGGAACCGGGGAGCTGTTTTTT.